The entry below gives a single T cell receptor (beta chain) sequence along with its context. Its matching antigen is unknown. Trimming removed 1 base at V and 4 bases at J, with 11 bases between. From germline, CDR1 is SGHRS and CDR2 YFSETQ. The CDR3 runs 14 residues. This entry belongs to a study of cytomegalovirus exposure and HLA in healthy donors. Study-level results: Associated with HLA alleles at 0.05 false discovery rate in a later analysis were 16,951 TCR beta sequences.

The PCR was carried out with 60 Vbeta primers and 13 Jbeta primers. Data came from immunoSEQ multiplex PCR; TCRdb stores just in-frame clones and leaves some out. The table includes approximately 160,000 clones, around four fifths detected once. This sequence was found in a young man in good health and CMV-seropositive. Input material: PBMCs. The chain recombines TRBV5-1 with TRBJ1-1; D is undetermined. In DNA, the CDR3 is TGCGCCAGCAGCTTGACGGTTCGGAGCACTGAAGCTTTCTTT. This encodes CASSLTVRSTEAFF.